The text below deals with one TCR beta chain. Its antigen remains undetermined. Base qualities were left out, and no much larger clone turns up one base away. There are 14 amino acids in the CDR3, from cysteine to phenylalanine inclusive. The DNA shown is the 42-base CDR3, in frame from base 1. Trimming takes 3 bases from V and 7 bases from J, and the germline ends sit 13 bases apart. As encoded in the germline V gene, CDR1 is MNHEY while CDR2 is SVGEGT. The treatment or condition label corresponds to: in vitro stimulation with specific CMV peptide epitopes to enrich CMV-specific T cells. This sample was included in a study of T cell repertoires in cytomegalovirus infection (dated by TCRdb to about 2019). In the study overall: Recently identified HLA-C-restricted CMV epitopes, whose presentation resists viral immunomodulation, were targeted by peptide stimulations together with well-studied HLA-B-restricted epitopes. The HLA type of each donor mattered for the analysis, because public TCR beta signatures pointed to carriage of CMV infection along with the matching HLA type. General findings and caveats noted by the study authors: Carriers of CMV infection plus the relevant HLA type were discriminated by the cumulative frequency of public TCR beta family members in the study cohort and in an independent roughly 340-donor cohort. The ex vivo response was dominated by HLA-C-restricted CMV-specific TCR beta clonotypes, which also provided the single most frequent clonotype in two of eight donors.

The run used an Illumina HiSeq 1500. The public reads were run again by TCRdb, first through fastp at Q25 and then through MiXCR, and only productive beta chains were kept. Duplicate CDR3 protein sequences are folded into a single record with the most common DNA and genes. Within this sample are hundreds of thousands of distinct CDR3 sequences, with approximately 42% of them counted one time only. The ten largest make up just under 45% of the sample. The sequencing used cultured PBMCs, collected from culture after CMV antigen stimulation. This chain joins TRBV6-2 or TRBV6-3 to TRBJ1-5, with the D segment identity uncertain. The clonotype was recovered from a human donor in good health (CMV status not recorded). Some clones in this sample may be carry-over from other donors' samples. The CDR3 region reads CASSYLQENQPQHF. At the DNA level, the sequence is TGTGCCAGCAGTTATCTTCAGGAAAACCAGCCCCAGCATTTT.